This TCR beta chain was obtained from a study of shared clonotypes between healthy human individuals. Study at large: Donors had three CD4 naive, three CD4 memory, two CD8 naive and one CD8 memory plate apiece. Whole-study results and caveats: It was expected that sequencing depth would affect clonotype sharing among donors. Genetic and exposure-history diversity was limited by the few donors.

Data came from immunoSEQ multiplex PCR; TCRdb stores just in-frame clones and leaves some out. This table has more than 1 million clones, 78% appearing once. The CDR3 has 11 amino acids. A single count supports this clone. Its antigen is not known. Sequencing was carried out using memory CD4+ T cells from PBMCs. Subset indicated: CD45RA-negative fraction. This clonotype originated in a man aged 18 to 35 in good health. Some clones in this sample may be carry-over from other donors' samples. This rearrangement joins TRBV21-1 to TRBJ2-7; the D call in the table, TRBD1, was not verified against the DNA. TRBV21-1 is designated a pseudogene. CDR3 amino acids: CASPGDYEQYF. In nucleotides, the CDR3 is TGTGCCAGCCCAGGGGACTACGAGCAGTACTTC.